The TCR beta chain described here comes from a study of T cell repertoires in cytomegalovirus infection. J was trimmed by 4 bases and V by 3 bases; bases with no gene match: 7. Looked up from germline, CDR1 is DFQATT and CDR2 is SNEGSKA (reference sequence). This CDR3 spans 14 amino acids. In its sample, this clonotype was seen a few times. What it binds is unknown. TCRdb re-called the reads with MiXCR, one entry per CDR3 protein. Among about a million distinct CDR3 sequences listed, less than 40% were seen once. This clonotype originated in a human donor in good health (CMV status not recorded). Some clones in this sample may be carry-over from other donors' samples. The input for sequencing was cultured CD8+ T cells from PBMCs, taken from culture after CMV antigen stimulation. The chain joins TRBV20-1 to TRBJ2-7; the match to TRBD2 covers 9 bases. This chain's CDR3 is CSASASGVGYEQYV. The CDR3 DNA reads TGCAGTGCTAGTGCTAGCGGGGTTGGTTACGAGCAGTACGTC.